Each of the 19 T cell receptor beta chains below was sequenced from the same sample in a study of blood T cell repertoires in COVID-19. Using immunoSEQ multiplex PCR, the repertoire was profiled, and TCRdb retains in-frame clones only, with some absent. The sample carries some 150,000 clones, around 84% recorded once. The sequenced sample was peripheral blood. Receptors were obtained from a man in his sixties or seventies with acute or convalescent COVID-19.

The chain couples TRBV6-5 to TRBJ1-2; 9 bases are a match to TRBD1. V dropped 2 bases and J dropped 4; count of bases not matched to a gene: 5. Germline loops: CDR1 MNHEY, CDR2 SVGAGI. The CDR3 is 15 amino acids. This chain's CDR3 is CASSYGTGGGYGYTF. CDR3 in DNA: TGTGCCAGCAGTTACGGAACAGGGGGCGGCTATGGCTACACCTTC.

CDR3 in DNA: TGTGCCAGCAGTGCCCGGGACAGGGCCAGCGGGAACGAAAAACTGTTTTTT. It codes for CASSARDRASGNEKLFF. The gene calls are TRBV6-1 and TRBJ1-4; 9 bases are a match to TRBD1. This CDR3 is built from 17 residues. Germline CDR1 is MNHNS and CDR2 is SASEGT. V trimming: 4 bases; J trimming: 8 bases; junction bases outside the gene matches: 14.

The genes are TRBV5-1 and TRBJ1-2, with D uncertain. The CDR3 has 16 amino acids. The V gene lost 1 base and the J gene lost 0 bases, with 13 bases spanning the gap. Germline V gene data show CDR1 as SGHRS and CDR2 as YFSETQ. CDR3 in DNA: TGCGCCAGCAGCTTGCAGGCCCCAGCCGCTAACTATGGCTACACCTTC. It codes for CASSLQAPAANYGYTF.

V and J are TRBV20-1 and TRBJ2-3, with D possibly matching TRBD2 (6 bases). Between the trimmed V and J ends, which lost 3 bases and 2 bases, there was a span of 21 bases. Germline V gives CDR1 DFQATT, CDR2 SNEGSKA (reference sequence). The CDR3 is made up of 17 amino acids. CDR3 in DNA: TGCAGTGCTAGTCCCAGCGGGCGGAGAGGAACCACAGATACGCAGTATTTT. It is translated as CSASPSGRRGTTDTQYF.

In its sample, this clone was seen a few times. This chain uses TRBV6-5 with TRBJ1-5; 7 bases align to TRBD1. The CDR3 runs 14 residues. V shed 8 bases, J shed 8 bases, and the junction held 12 bases outside the gene matches. CDR1 MNHEY and CDR2 SVGAGI come from the germline V gene. The CDR3 DNA reads TGTGCCAGCGGGGAGACAGGGACGGGGGAGCCCCAGCATTTT. It specifies CASGETGTGEPQHF.

The V call is TRBV15, the J call TRBJ2-1; 7 bases fit TRBD1. V lost 0 bases, J lost 7 bases, and 6 bases stayed unmatched. There are 15 residues in the CDR3. Germline V gene sequence: CDR1 LNHNV, CDR2 YYDKDF (reference sequence). The CDR3 loop is CATSRDPGQVNEQFF. The CDR3 DNA sequence: TGTGCCACCAGCAGAGATCCCGGACAGGTTAATGAGCAGTTCTTC.

The J gene is TRBJ1-5, the V gene TRBV5-1; D gene unclear. The germline V gene has CDR1 SGHRS and CDR2 YFSETQ. The CDR3 is 15 amino acids. Trimming shortened V by 4 bases and J by 7 bases, and 18 bases separated the two germline ends. The DNA of the CDR3 is TGCGCCAGCAGCAAAGGACTCGGGCCGGAACAGCCCCAGCATTTT. Translated: CASSKGLGPEQPQHF. The full variable domain, rest sourced from reference TRBV5-1 and TRBJ1-5, is KAGVTQTPRYLIKTRGQQVTLSCSPISGHRSVSWYQQTPGQGLQFLFEYFSETQRNKGNFPGRFSGRQFSNSRSEMNVSTLELGDSALYLCASSKGLGPEQPQHFGDGTRLSIL.

This clone was recorded once. This rearrangement joins TRBV24-1 to TRBJ2-2; 8 bases are a match to TRBD1. Trimming took 0 bases from V and 1 from J; bases not matched to a gene: 6. Germline V gene lookup returns CDR1 KGHDR and CDR2 SFDVKD. CDR3 size: 18 residues. DNA of the CDR3: TGTGCCACCAGTGATTTGCCTCTCGGGACAGGGAACACCGGGGAGCTGTTTTTT. This codes for CATSDLPLGTGNTGELFF.

The rearrangement joins TRBV4-1 to TRBJ1-1; D is perhaps TRBD1 (5 bases). The CDR3 consists of 15 residues. The V gene's germline CDR1 is MGHRA and CDR2 YSYEKL. Trimming pared 1 base from V and 0 bases from J, leaving 9 bases between. In DNA, the CDR3 is TGCGCCAGCAGCCAAGCCGACAGCGTGAACACTGAAGCTTTCTTT. It translates to CASSQADSVNTEAFF.

This clone appeared a few times. The chain uses TRBV3-1 (or the pseudogene TRBV3-2) and TRBJ2-7, with D perhaps matching TRBD2 (6 bases). The CDR3 consists of 14 residues. Trimming took 2 bases from V and 3 from J, leaving 11 bases between them. CDR1 LGHDT and CDR2 YNNKEL come from the germline V gene (reference sequence). This CDR3 reads CASSQFGGDYEQYF. The CDR3 region has the DNA TGTGCCAGCAGCCAATTCGGGGGAGACTACGAGCAGTACTTC.

This clone was seen just once. This chain joins TRBV7-8 and TRBJ2-2, with 7 nucleotides matching TRBD1. The germline V gene has CDR1 SGHVS and CDR2 FQNEAQ. V trimming: 5 bases; J trimming: 0 bases; junction bases outside the gene matches: 6. The length of the CDR3 is 16 residues. The CDR3 nucleotides are TGTGCCAGCAGCAAACGACAGGGTACGAACACCGGGGAGCTGTTTTTT. Amino acids: CASSKRQGTNTGELFF.

The chain couples TRBV6-5 to TRBJ2-2; 7 positions agree with TRBD1. The V gene end was trimmed by 7 bases and the J gene end by 1 base; junction bases not matched to a gene: 3. This CDR3 is 14 amino acids long. Germline-derived CDR1 and CDR2 are MNHEY and SVGAGI. The CDR3: CASTGTENTGELFF. The CDR3 DNA reads as TGTGCCAGCACCGGGACAGAGAACACCGGGGAGCTGTTTTTT.

This chain uses TRBV19 with TRBJ1-5; D gene ambiguous. The CDR3 covers 17 residues. Germline values: CDR1 LNHDA, CDR2 SQIVND (reference sequence). Trimming cost V 5 bases and J 4 bases, with 21 bases left between them. CDR3 in DNA: TGTGCCAGTAGTCCTCCCCCGGGGTTGGGCTATAATCAGCCCCAGCATTTT. Its protein is CASSPPPGLGYNQPQHF. Full variable domain (rest looked up from reference TRBV19 and TRBJ1-5): DGGITQSPKYLFRKEGQNVTLSCEQNLNHDAMYWYRQDPGQGLRLIYYSQIVNDFQKGDIAEGYSVSREKKESFPLTVTSAQKNPTAFYLCASSPPPGLGYNQPQHFGDGTRLSIL.

The V gene is TRBV5-6, the J gene TRBJ1-5; 9 bases align to TRBD1. In germline, CDR1 is SGHDT, CDR2 YYEEEE. The V and J ends lost 4 bases and 0 bases, in that order; junction bases with no gene match: 2. The CDR3 sequence is 15 residues long. CDR3 nucleotide sequence: TGTGCCAGCAGCCGGGGACAGGGTAGCAATCAGCCCCAGCATTTT. Translated, it gives CASSRGQGSNQPQHF.

This chain uses TRBV15 with TRBJ2-1; 7 nucleotides match TRBD2. V was clipped by 3 bases and J by 15 bases; unmatched bases: 17. Germline V gives CDR1 LNHNV, CDR2 YYDKDF (reference sequence). There are 15 residues in the CDR3. The CDR3 coding sequence is TGTGCCACCAGCAGCGCGGGAGCGGGCATAAACCTCCCGTTCTTC. Translating gives CATSSAGAGINLPFF. The full variable domain, completed using reference TRBV15 and TRBJ2-1, is DAMVIQNPRYQVTQFGKPVTLSCSQTLNHNVMYWYQQKSSQAPKLLFHYYDKDFNNEADTPDNFQSRRPNTSFCFLDIRSPGLGDTAMYLCATSSAGAGINLPFFGPGTRLTVL.

Only one count was recorded for this clone. This chain joins TRBV24-1 and TRBJ2-3; 11 bases fit TRBD2. Losses at the gene ends were 6 bases for V and 5 bases for J; bases not matched to a gene: 9. Germline V lookup: CDR1 KGHDR, CDR2 SFDVKD. The CDR3 loop spans 16 amino acids. In DNA, the CDR3 is TGTGCCACCAGTCGCACTAGCGGGAGCAGGGTAGATACGCAGTATTTT. Its protein product is CATSRTSGSRVDTQYF.

This clone appeared a few times. In DNA, the CDR3 is TGTGCCAGCAGCTCAGCGGGGGGTGAAAAACTGTTTTTT. Translation gives CASSSAGGEKLFF. The chain combines TRBV7-9 with TRBJ1-4, with a tentative D call TRBD1 (5 bases). CDR1 and CDR2 from the germline V gene are SEHNR and FQNEAQ (reference sequence). This CDR3 contains 13 residues. V lost 4 bases, J lost 7 bases, and 10 bases lay in between.

J is TRBJ2-3 and V is TRBV4-2; TRBD2 aligns across 7 bases. The CDR3 covers 16 residues. V gave up 4 bases and J gave up 5 bases; unmatched junction bases: 12. Germline lookup yields CDR1 LGHNA and CDR2 YNFKEQ. The CDR3 DNA reads TGTGCCAGCAGCCCCCGCTGGGCGGGGGAGGGAGATACGCAGTATTTT. Encoded protein: CASSPRWAGEGDTQYF.

The chain has TRBV6-6 and TRBJ2-1, with 7 bases identical to TRBD2. J was trimmed by 2 bases and V by 5 bases; bases with no gene match: 15. The CDR3 runs 18 residues. Germline assignment: CDR1 MNHNY and CDR2 SVGAGI (reference sequence). The CDR3 loop is CASSHPPYGGTPYNEQFF. In DNA, the CDR3 is TGTGCCAGCAGTCATCCCCCTTACGGGGGGACCCCCTACAATGAGCAGTTCTTC.